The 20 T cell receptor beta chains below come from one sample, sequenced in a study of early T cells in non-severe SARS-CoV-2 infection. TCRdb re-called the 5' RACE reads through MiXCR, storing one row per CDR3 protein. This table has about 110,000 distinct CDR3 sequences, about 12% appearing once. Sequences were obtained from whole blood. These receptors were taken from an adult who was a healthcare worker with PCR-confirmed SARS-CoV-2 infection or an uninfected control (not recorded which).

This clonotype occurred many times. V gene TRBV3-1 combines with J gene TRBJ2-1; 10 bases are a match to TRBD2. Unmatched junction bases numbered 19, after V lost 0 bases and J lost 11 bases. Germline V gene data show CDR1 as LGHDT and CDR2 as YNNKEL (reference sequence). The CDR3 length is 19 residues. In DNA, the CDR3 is TGTGCCAGCAGCCAAGATAGCCCCATGGGGTCTAGCGGGAGCGTCAAGCAGTTCTTC. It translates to CASSQDSPMGSSGSVKQFF.

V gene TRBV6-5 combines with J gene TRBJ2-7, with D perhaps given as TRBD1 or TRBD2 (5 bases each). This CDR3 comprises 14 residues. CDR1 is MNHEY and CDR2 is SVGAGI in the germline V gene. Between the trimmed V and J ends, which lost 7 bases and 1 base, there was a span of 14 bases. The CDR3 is CASKRGDASYEQYF. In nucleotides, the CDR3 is TGTGCCAGCAAGAGGGGTGATGCTTCCTACGAGCAGTACTTC.

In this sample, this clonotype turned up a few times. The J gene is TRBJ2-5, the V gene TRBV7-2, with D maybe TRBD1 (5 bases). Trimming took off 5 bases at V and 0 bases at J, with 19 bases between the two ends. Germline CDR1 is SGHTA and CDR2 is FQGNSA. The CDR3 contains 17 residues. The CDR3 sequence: CASSSQGATRYQETQYF. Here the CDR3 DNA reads TGTGCCAGCAGCAGCCAAGGGGCTACACGTTACCAAGAGACCCAGTACTTC.

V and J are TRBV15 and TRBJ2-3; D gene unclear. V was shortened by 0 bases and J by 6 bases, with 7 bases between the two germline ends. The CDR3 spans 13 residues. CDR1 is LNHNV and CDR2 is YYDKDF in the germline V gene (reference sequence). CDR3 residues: CATSRDAIDTQYF. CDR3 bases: TGTGCCACCAGCAGAGACGCCATTGATACGCAGTATTTT.

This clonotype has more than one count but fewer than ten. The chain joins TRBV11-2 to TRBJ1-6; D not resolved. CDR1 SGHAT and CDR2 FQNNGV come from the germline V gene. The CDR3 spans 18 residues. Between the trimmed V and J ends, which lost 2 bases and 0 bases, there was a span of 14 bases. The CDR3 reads CASSLRASEGSYNSPLHF. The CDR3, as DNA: TGTGCCAGCAGCTTAAGGGCCTCGGAAGGCTCCTATAATTCACCCCTCCACTTT.

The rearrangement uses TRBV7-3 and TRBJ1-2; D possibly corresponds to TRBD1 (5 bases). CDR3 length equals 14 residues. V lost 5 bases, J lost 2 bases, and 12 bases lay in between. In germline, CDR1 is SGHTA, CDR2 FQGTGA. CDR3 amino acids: CASSAGLTNYGYTF. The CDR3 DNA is TGTGCCAGCAGCGCGGGACTCACCAACTATGGCTACACCTTC.

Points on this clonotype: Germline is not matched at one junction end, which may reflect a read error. The CDR3 region is CASSFKGGSENTIYF. The CDR3, as DNA: TGTGCCAGCAGCTTCAAGGGAGGCTCTGAAAACACCATATATTTT. The chain has TRBV5-4 and TRBJ1-3; D not resolved. The CDR3 length is 15 residues. CDR1 and CDR2 from the germline V gene are SGHNT and YYREEE (reference sequence).

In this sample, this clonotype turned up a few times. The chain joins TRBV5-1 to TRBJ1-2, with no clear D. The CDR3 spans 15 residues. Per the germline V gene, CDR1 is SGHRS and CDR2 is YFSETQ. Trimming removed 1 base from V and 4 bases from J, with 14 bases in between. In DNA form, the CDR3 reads TGCGCCAGCAGCTTGCCCACGGACGGAAGCTATGGCTACACCTTC. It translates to CASSLPTDGSYGYTF.

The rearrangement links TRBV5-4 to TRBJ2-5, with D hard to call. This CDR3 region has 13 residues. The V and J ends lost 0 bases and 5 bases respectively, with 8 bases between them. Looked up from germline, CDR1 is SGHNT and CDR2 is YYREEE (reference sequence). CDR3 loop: CASSLAHGETQYF. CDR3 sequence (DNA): TGTGCCAGCAGCTTGGCCCACGGGGAGACCCAGTACTTC.

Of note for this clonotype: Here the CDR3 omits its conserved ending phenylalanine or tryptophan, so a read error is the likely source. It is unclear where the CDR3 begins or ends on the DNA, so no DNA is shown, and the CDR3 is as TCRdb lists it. The CDR3 spells CASSPRGGQEAL. J is TRBJ2-7 and V is TRBV3-1; TRBD1, the table's D call, was not compared with the DNA. Inclusive of both ends, the CDR3 amounts to 12 amino acids. Per the germline V gene, CDR1 is LGHDT and CDR2 is YNNKEL (reference sequence).

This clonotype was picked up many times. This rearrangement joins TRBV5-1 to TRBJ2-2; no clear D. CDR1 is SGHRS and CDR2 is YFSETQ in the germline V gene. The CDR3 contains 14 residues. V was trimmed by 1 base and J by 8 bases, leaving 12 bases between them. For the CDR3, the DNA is TGCGCCAGCAGCTTGAGGCCGGACGAAGGGGAGCTGTTTTTT. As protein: CASSLRPDEGELFF.

CDR3 region: CASHEAGNTIYF. The CDR3, as DNA: TGTGCCAGCCATGAGGCCGGAAACACCATATATTTT. This chain links TRBV2 with TRBJ1-3, with no clear D. Germline values: CDR1 SNHLY, CDR2 FYNNEI. The V end lost 8 bases, the J end lost 4 bases, and 9 bases lay between the germline ends. The CDR3 has 12 residues. The full variable domain, rest sourced from reference TRBV2 and TRBJ1-3, is EPEVTQTPSHQVTQMGQEVILRCVPISNHLYFYWYRQILGQKVEFLVSFYNNEISEKSEIFDDQFSVERPDGSNFTLKIRSTKLEDSAMYFCASHEAGNTIYFGEGSWLTVV.

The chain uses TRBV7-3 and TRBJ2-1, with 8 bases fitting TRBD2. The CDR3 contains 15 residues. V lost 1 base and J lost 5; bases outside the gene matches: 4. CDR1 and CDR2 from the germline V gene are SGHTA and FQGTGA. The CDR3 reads CASSLMAGGNNEQFF. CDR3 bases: TGTGCCAGCAGCTTAATGGCGGGAGGTAACAATGAGCAGTTCTTC.

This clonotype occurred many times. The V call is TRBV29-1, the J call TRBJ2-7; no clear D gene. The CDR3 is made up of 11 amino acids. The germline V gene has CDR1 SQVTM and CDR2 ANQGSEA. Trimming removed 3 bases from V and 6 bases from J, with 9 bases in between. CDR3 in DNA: TGCAGCGTTGAGAATGTCGGCGAGCAGTACTTC. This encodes CSVENVGEQYF.

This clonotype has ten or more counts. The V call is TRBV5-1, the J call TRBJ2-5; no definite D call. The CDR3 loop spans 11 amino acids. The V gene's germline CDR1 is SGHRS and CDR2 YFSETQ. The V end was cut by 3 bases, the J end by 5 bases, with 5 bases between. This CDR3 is CASSSLETQYF. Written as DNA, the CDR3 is TGCGCCAGCAGCTCCCTGGAGACCCAGTACTTC.

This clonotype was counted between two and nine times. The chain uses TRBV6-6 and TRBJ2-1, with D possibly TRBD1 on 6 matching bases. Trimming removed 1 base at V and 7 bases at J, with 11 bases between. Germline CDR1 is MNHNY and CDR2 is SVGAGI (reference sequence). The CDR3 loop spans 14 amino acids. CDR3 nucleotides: TGTGCCAGCAGTTACTTAGTTAGGGGGAATGAGCAGTTCTTC. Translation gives CASSYLVRGNEQFF.

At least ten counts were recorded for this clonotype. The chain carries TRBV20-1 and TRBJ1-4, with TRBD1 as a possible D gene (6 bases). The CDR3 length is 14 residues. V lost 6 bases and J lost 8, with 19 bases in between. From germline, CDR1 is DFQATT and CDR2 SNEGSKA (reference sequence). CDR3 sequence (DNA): TGCAGTGCCTCGCCTCCAGGGGAGGAAGAAAAACTGTTTTTT. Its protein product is CSASPPGEEEKLFF.

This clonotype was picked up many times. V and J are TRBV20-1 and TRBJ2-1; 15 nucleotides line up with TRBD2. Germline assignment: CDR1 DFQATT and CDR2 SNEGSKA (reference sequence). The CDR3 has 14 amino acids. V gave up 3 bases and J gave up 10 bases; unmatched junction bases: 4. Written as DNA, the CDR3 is TGCAGTGCTAGTGGACTAGCGGGAGGGGGAGAGCAGTTCTTC. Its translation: CSASGLAGGGEQFF.

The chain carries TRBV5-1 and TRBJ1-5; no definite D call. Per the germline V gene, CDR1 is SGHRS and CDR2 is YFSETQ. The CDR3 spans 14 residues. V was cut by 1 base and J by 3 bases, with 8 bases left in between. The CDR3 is CASSLWDFNQPQHF. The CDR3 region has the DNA TGCGCCAGCAGCTTGTGGGATTTCAATCAGCCCCAGCATTTT.

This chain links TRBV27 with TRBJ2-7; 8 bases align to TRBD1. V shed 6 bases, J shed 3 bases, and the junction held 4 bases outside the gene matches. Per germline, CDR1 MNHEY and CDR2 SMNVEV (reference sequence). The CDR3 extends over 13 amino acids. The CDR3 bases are TGTGCCAGCAGCACCGGGACAGGCTACGAGCAGTACTTC. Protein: CASSTGTGYEQYF.